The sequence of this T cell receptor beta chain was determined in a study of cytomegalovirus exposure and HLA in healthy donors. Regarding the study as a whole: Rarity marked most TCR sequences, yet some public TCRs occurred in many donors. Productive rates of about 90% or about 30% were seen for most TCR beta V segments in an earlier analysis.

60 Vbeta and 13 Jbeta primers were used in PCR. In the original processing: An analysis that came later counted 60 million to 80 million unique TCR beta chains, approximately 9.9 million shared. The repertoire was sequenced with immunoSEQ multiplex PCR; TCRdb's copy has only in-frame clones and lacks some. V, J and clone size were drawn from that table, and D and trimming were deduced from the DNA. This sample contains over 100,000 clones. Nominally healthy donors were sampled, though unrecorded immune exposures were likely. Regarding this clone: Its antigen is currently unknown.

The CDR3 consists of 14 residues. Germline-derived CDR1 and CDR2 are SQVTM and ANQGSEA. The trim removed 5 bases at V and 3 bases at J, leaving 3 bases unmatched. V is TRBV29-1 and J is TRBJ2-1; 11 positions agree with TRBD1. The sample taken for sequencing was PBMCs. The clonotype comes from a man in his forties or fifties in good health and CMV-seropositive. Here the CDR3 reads CSVWGTGGYNEQFF. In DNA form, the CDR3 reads TGCAGCGTTTGGGGGACAGGGGGCTACAATGAGCAGTTCTTC.